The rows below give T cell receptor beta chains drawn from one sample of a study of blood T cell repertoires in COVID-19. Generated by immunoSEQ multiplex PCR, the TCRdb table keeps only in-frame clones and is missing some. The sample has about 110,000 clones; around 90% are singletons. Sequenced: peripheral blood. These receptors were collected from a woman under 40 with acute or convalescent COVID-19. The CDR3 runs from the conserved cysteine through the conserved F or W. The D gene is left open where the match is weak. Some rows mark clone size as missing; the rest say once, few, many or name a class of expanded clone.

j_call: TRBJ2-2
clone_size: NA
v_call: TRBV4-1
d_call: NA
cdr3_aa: CASILLPGSGELFF
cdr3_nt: TGCGCCAGCATCCTCCTTCCGGGGTCCGGGGAGCTGTTTTTT

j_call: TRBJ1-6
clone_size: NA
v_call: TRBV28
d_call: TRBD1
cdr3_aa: CAIRGGGFGLNSPLHF
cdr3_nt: TGTGCCATCCGAGGAGGGGGCTTTGGACTTAATTCACCCCTCCACTTT

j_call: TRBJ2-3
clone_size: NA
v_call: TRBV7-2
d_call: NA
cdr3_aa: CASSLARQGTDTQYF
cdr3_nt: TGTGCCAGCAGCTTAGCAAGACAGGGCACAGATACGCAGTATTTT

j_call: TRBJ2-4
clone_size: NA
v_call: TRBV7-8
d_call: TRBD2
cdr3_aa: CASSLASWLAGGPRSKNIQYF
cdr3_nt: TGTGCCAGCAGCTTAGCTAGTTGGCTAGCGGGGGGGCCGAGATCCAAAAACATTCAGTACTTC

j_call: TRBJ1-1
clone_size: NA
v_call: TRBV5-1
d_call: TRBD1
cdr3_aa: CASSAIKGQGNTEAFF
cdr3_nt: TGCGCCAGCAGCGCCATAAAAGGACAGGGGAACACTGAAGCTTTCTTT

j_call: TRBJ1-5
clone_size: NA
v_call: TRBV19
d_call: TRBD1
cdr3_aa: CASSLGTVNQPQHF
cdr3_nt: TGTGCCAGTTCCCTCGGGACAGTCAATCAGCCCCAGCATTTT

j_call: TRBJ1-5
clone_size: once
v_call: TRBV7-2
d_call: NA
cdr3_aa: CASSLASRVSNQPQHF
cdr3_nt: TGTGCCAGCAGCTTAGCGAGCAGGGTTAGCAATCAGCCCCAGCATTTT

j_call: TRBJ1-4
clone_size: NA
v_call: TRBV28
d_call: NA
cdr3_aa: CASRATMQGALLFF
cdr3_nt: TGTGCCAGCAGGGCTACAATGCAGGGTGCGTTGCTGTTTTTT

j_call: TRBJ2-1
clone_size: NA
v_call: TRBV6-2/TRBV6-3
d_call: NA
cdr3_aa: CASSYSLTVYNEQFF
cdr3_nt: TGTGCCAGCAGTTACTCTTTAACGGTCTACAATGAGCAGTTCTTC

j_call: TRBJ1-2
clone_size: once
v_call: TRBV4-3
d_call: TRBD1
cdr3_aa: CASSQDSQGARGYTF
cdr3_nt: TGCGCCAGCAGCCAAGACTCACAGGGGGCGCGAGGCTACACCTTC